The following is a T cell receptor (beta chain) sequence with its context. The repertoire was sequenced with immunoSEQ multiplex PCR; TCRdb's copy has only in-frame clones and lacks some. This table has a few hundred thousand clones, about 82% appearing once. This sample was included in a study of blood T cell repertoires in COVID-19. The CDR3 totals 15 residues. The germline V gene encodes CDR1 SGHRS and CDR2 YFSETQ. Trimming left V 0 bases short and J 7 bases short, with 11 bases between. This receptor was obtained from a human donor in a cohort sampled during active COVID-19. Sequencing input: peripheral blood. The chain uses TRBV5-1 and TRBJ1-6; no clear D. In DNA, the CDR3 is TGCGCCAGCAGCTTGGGTGACATCACAAATTCACCCCTCCACTTT. Encoded protein: CASSLGDITNSPLHF.